The entry that follows covers one T cell receptor (beta chain) sequence. Antigen specificity is unknown. The germline V gene has CDR1 DFQATT and CDR2 SNEGSKA (reference sequence). CDR3 size: 13 residues. The V end lost 4 bases, the J end lost 0 bases, and 7 bases lay between the germline ends. This specimen belongs to a study of T-cell reconstitution after alpha-beta-depleted transplantation in children. Points from the study as a whole: Reportedly, roughly two months post-transplant, alpha-beta T cells arose from several hundred expanded graft clones. Counts and diversity of T cells one year after transplant came mostly from newly produced T cells. Some patients showed high day-60 TCRbeta diversity, which derived from surviving recipient T cells and thymic progenitors.

A library of TCRbeta sequences, prepared with unique molecular identifiers, was generated. In TCRdb, the PCR reads were re-called with MiXCR into one record per CDR3 protein. The sample carries 250,000 to 400,000 distinct CDR3 sequences, approximately 23% recorded once. The sequences come from PBMCs, mostly from graft donor cells, collected 180 days after TCRalphabeta/CD19-depleted stem cell transplant. This clonotype originated in a male patient younger than 18 who had a stem cell transplant for acute lymphoblastic leukemia, so the T cells may come from the graft donor. The chain employs TRBV20-1 and TRBJ2-4; D is uncertain. The CDR3 bases are TGCAGTGCTAAGATCCTAGCCAAAAACATTCAGTACTTC. Its protein product is CSAKILAKNIQYF.